This TCR beta chain originates from a study of cytomegalovirus exposure and HLA in healthy donors. Overall study: Ancestry clustering placed about 80% of 300 to 400 genotyped donors in the Caucasian-associated cluster.

General observations from the study: In vitro, a few CMV-associated chains proved specific for CMV antigens. V- and J-gene trimming of TCR beta was linked (in a later analysis) to a missense DCLRE1C variant.

Though probably carrying unrecorded immune exposures, donors were nominally healthy at sampling. Concerning this clone: Its antigen is unknown.

Use of 60 Vbeta and 13 Jbeta primers characterized the PCR. Assay: immunoSEQ multiplex PCR; the TCRdb copy retains only in-frame clones and omits some. Of more than 95,000 clones in the sample, 17% were seen once. The source material was PBMCs. The sequence derives from a female donor in good health and CMV-seropositive.

CDR3 sequence reads: CACRTRDRGLSAGNTIYF. The CDR3 bases are TGTGCCTGCCGAACCCGGGACAGGGGTCTGTCAGCTGGAAACACCATATATTTT. The chain employs TRBV30 and TRBJ1-3, with 10 bases aligning to TRBD1. V was pared by 6 bases and J by 2 bases, with 16 bases of the junction left unmatched. CDR1 is GTSNPN, CDR2 SVGIG, per germline (reference sequence). The CDR3 is 18 residues long.